One sample yielded the 7 T cell receptor beta chains listed below, sequenced in a study of CD8+CD57+ T cells in acquired aplastic anemia listed by TCRdb under 2018. The instrument was an Illumina HiSeq 2000. TCR beta VDJ combination and CDR3 sequence profiling used genomic DNA as the template. The public reads were run again by TCRdb, first through fastp at Q25 and then through MiXCR, and only productive beta chains were kept. Each CDR3 protein appears once, grouped with its most common genes and DNA. The sample records tens of thousands of distinct CDR3 sequences, over 35% of which are singletons. Of the sample, 65% to 80% falls within the top ten clones. The sequencing input was sorted CD4+, CD8+, or CD8+CD57+ T cells (not recorded which) from PBMCs. These receptors were obtained from a human donor in good health, serving as a control.

J is TRBJ2-7 and V is TRBV3-1; 9 positions agree with TRBD2. This CDR3 region has 18 residues. CDR1 and CDR2 from the germline V gene are LGHDT and YNNKEL (reference sequence). Trimming took 0 bases from V and 7 from J; bases not matched to a gene: 16. The CDR3 DNA follows: TGTGCCAGCAGCCAAGAGGCGAGCGGGGGGCCCGGGTGGGGAGAGCAGTACTTC. It is translated as CASSQEASGGPGWGEQYF.

Of note for this clonotype: This may come from a read error, since a much larger clone is one base off. This chain uses TRBV12-5 with TRBJ2-1; no firm D call. Trimming removed 2 bases from V and 9 bases from J, with 11 bases in between. Germline V gene data show CDR1 as LGHNT and CDR2 as FRNRAP. CDR3 size: 13 residues. The CDR3, as DNA: TGTGCTAGTGGTTTGATGAATCTCAGTGAGCAGTTCTTC. Amino acids: CASGLMNLSEQFF.

The genes are TRBV2 and TRBJ2-3, with D tentatively TRBD1 (6 bases). CDR3 length: 14 amino acids. Germline V CDR1 and CDR2: SNHLY, FYNNEI. V was clipped by 6 bases and J by 5 bases, with 15 bases between them. As DNA, the CDR3 is TGTGCCAGCAGCGGAGAGGGCAGGGGAGATACGCAGTATTTT. Protein sequence: CASSGEGRGDTQYF.

The J gene is TRBJ2-3, the V gene TRBV19; TRBD1 is a possible D gene (6 bases). The CDR3 has 16 amino acids. The V end lost 4 bases, the J end lost 6 bases, and 20 bases lay between the germline ends. Germline-derived CDR1 and CDR2 are LNHDA and SQIVND (reference sequence). In DNA form, the CDR3 reads TGTGCCAGTAGTACACCCCACAGGGTTCCCATGGATACGCAGTATTTT. It codes for CASSTPHRVPMDTQYF.

CDR3: CATSERDRAYEQYF. The CDR3 DNA follows: TGTGCCACCAGCGAACGGGACAGAGCCTACGAGCAGTACTTC. The V gene is TRBV15, the J gene TRBJ2-7, with TRBD1 identical over 7 bases. The length of the CDR3 is 14 residues. CDR1 is LNHNV and CDR2 is YYDKDF in the germline V gene (reference sequence). V lost 5 bases and J lost 2; bases outside the gene matches: 6.

The chain employs TRBV6-5 and TRBJ1-4; D is undetermined. V was clipped by 6 bases and J by 15 bases, with 14 bases between them. The CDR3 is 11 residues long. Germline CDR1 and CDR2: MNHEY and SVGAGI. The CDR3 spells CASRIGRKMFF. CDR3 sequence (DNA): TGTGCCAGCAGGATAGGGAGAAAGATGTTTTTT.

This clonotype was counted many times. This sequence joins TRBV2 and TRBJ2-1, with TRBD2 matching 11 bases. Germline V gene data show CDR1 as SNHLY and CDR2 as FYNNEI. Trimming removed 5 bases from V and 3 bases from J; junction bases left unmatched: 3. This CDR3 contains 15 residues. CDR3 in amino acids: CASSIAGGHYNEQFF. Here the CDR3 DNA reads TGTGCCAGCAGTATAGCGGGAGGGCACTACAATGAGCAGTTCTTC.